A single sample gave rise to the 5 T cell receptor beta chains below, sequenced in a study of cytomegalovirus exposure and HLA in healthy donors. A multiplex PCR was run with 60 Vbeta primers and 13 Jbeta primers. Profiled with immunoSEQ multiplex PCR; TCRdb holds only in-frame clones, not every one. The sample has nearly 100,000 clones, roughly a tenth seen once. The specimen sequenced was PBMCs. The receptors were sampled from a man aged 45-60 years in good health and CMV-seropositive.

This clone was detected a few times. The chain employs TRBV7-3 and TRBJ1-5; 9 nucleotides agree with TRBD1. J was trimmed by 0 bases and V by 1 base; bases with no gene match: 10. This CDR3 has 19 residues. The V gene's germline CDR1 is SGHTA and CDR2 FQGTGA. CDR3 in amino acids: CASSLRQGQGFYSNQPQHF. CDR3 in DNA: TGTGCCAGCAGCTTAAGGCAGGGACAGGGTTTTTATAGCAATCAGCCCCAGCATTTT.

The table lists this clone with a few counts. V and J are TRBV7-2 and TRBJ2-3; 8 positions agree with TRBD1. V was pared by 5 bases and J by 4 bases, with 8 bases of the junction left unmatched. The CDR3 length is 15 residues. Germline CDR1 and CDR2: SGHTA and FQGNSA. The CDR3 sequence is CASSPRGRGADTQYF. The CDR3 DNA reads TGTGCCAGCAGCCCCAGGGGGCGCGGGGCAGATACGCAGTATTTT. Based on the CDR3 plus reference TRBV7-2 and TRBJ2-3, the full variable domain is GAGVSQSPSNKVTEKGKDVELRCDPISGHTALYWYRQSLGQGLEFLIYFQGNSAPDKSGLPSDRFSAERTGGSVSTLTIQRTQQEDSAVYLCASSPRGRGADTQYFGPGTRLTVL.

This clone has a handful of counts. V gene TRBV18 combines with J gene TRBJ2-6; D is ambiguous. The germline gives CDR1 KGHSH, CDR2 LQKENI. The CDR3 sequence is 15 residues long. The V end lost 4 bases, the J end lost 2 bases, and 9 bases lay between the germline ends. CDR3 sequence: CASSLNTAGANVLTF. The CDR3 DNA reads TGTGCCAGCTCACTAAACACAGCTGGGGCCAACGTCCTGACTTTC. Filled out from reference TRBV18 and TRBJ2-6, the complete variable domain reads NAGVMQNPRHLVRRRGQEARLRCSPMKGHSHVYWYRQLPEEGLKFMVYLQKENIIDESGMPKERFSAEFPKEGPSILRIQQVVRGDSAAYFCASSLNTAGANVLTFGAGSRLTVL.

The chain joins TRBV10-3 to TRBJ2-7; 11 bases are a match to TRBD1. The V and J ends lost 10 bases and 4 bases, in that order; junction bases with no gene match: 9. Germline loops: CDR1 ENHRY, CDR2 SYGVKD. The CDR3 loop spans 14 amino acids. In DNA form, the CDR3 reads TGTGCCACCACCCCGGACAGGGGGCCTTACGAGCAGTACTTC. Protein sequence: CATTPDRGPYEQYF.

The chain combines TRBV6-4 with TRBJ2-2; a possible D gene is TRBD2 (5 bases). Trimming pared 6 bases from V and 1 base from J, leaving 9 bases between. Germline V lookup: CDR1 MRHNA, CDR2 SNTAGT. This CDR3 has 14 residues. CDR3 sequence: CASSMRENTGELFF. As DNA, the CDR3 is TGTGCCAGCAGCATGAGGGAGAACACCGGGGAGCTGTTTTTT.